This TCR beta chain stems from a study of blood T cell repertoires in COVID-19. Authors' processing steps: Amplifying reference gene primers gave estimates of nucleated cell counts. The data were produced by immunoSEQ multiplex PCR, yet TCRdb's version contains in-frame clones alone and is incomplete. For V, J and clone size, that table is used; D and trimming come from the DNA. The data contain about 210,000 clones, around 82% of them singletons. Sequencing was done on a sample of peripheral blood. This TCR came from a woman aged 40 to 55 with acute or convalescent COVID-19.

The CDR3 nucleotides are TGTGCCAGCAGTCAGACAGGGGGAGACGAGACCCAGTACTTC. It translates to CASSQTGGDETQYF. The chain joins TRBV7-7 to TRBJ2-5; 9 bases line up with TRBD1. The CDR3 consists of 14 residues. From germline, CDR1 is SSHAT and CDR2 FNYEAQ (reference sequence). After removal of 6 bases from V and 5 bases from J, the junction contained 7 bases not matched to a gene.